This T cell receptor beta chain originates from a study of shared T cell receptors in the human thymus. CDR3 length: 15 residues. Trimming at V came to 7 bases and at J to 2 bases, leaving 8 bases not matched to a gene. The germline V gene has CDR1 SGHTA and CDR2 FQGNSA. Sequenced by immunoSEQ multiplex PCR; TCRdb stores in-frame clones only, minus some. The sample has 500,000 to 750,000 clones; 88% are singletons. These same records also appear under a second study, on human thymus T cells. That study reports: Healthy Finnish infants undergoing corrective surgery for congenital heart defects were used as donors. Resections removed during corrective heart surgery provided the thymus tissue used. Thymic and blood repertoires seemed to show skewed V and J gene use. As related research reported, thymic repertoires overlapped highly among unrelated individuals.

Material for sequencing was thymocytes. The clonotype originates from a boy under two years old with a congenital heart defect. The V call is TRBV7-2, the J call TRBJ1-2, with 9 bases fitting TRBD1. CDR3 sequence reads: CASNGTGLMNYGYTF. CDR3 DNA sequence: TGTGCCAGCAACGGGACAGGGCTTATGAACTATGGCTACACCTTC.